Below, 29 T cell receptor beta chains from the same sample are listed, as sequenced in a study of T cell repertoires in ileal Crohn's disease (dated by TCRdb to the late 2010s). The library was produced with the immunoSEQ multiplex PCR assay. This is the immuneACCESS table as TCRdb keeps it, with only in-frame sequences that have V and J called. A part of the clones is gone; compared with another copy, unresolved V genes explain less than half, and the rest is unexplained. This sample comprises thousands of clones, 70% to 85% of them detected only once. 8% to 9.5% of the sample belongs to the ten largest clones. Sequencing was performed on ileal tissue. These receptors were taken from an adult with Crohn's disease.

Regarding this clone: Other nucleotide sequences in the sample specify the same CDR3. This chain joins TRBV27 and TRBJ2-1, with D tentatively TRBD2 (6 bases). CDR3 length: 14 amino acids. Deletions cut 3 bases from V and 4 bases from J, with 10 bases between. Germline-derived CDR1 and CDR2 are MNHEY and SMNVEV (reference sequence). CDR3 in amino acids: CASSLGGPYNEQFF. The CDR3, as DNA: TGTGCCAGCAGTTTGGGAGGACCATACAATGAGCAGTTCTTC.

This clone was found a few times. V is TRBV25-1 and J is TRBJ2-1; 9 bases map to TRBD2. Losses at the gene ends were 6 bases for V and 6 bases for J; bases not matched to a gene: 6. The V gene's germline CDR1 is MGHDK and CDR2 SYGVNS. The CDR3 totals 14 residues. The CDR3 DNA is TGTGCCAGCAGGCAGGGAGCGGGAGGCAATGAGCAGTTCTTC. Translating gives CASRQGAGGNEQFF. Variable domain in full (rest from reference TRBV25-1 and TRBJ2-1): EADIYQTPRYLVIGTGKKITLECSQTMGHDKMYWYQQDPGMELHLIHYSYGVNSTEKGDLSSESTVSRIRTEHFPLTLESARPSHTSQYLCASRQGAGGNEQFFGPGTRLTVL.

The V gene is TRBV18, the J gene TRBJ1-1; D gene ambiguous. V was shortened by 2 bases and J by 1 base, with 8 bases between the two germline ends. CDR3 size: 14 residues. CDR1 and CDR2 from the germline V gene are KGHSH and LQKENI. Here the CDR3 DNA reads TGTGCCAGCTCACCAGGCGGTCAGAACACTGAAGCTTTCTTT. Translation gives CASSPGGQNTEAFF.

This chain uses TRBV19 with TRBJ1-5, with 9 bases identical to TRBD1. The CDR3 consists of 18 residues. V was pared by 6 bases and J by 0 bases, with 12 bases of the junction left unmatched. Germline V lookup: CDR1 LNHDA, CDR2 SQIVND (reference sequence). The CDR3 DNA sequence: TGTGCCAGTAGACCGATGGACAGGGGACGGCATAGCAATCAGCCCCAGCATTTT. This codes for CASRPMDRGRHSNQPQHF.

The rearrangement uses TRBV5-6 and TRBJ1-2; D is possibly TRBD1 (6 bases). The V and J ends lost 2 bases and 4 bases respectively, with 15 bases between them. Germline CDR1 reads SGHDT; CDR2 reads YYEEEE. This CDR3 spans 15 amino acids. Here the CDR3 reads CASSFRGGPGYGYTF. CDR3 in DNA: TGTGCCAGCAGCTTTCGGGGGGGCCCTGGCTATGGCTACACCTTC.

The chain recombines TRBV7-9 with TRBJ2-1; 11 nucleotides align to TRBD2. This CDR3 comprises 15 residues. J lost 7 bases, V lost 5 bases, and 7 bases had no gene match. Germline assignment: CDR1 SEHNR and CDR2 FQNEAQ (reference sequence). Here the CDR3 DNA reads TGTGCCAGCAGCCCCCCGGGACTAGCGGAGAATGAGCAGTTCTTC. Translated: CASSPPGLAENEQFF. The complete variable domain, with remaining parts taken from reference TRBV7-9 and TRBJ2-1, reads DTGVSQNPRHKITKRGQNVTFRCDPISEHNRLYWYRQTLGQGPEFLTYFQNEAQLEKSRLLSDRFSAERPKGSFSTLEIQRTEQGDSAMYLCASSPPGLAENEQFFGPGTRLTVL.

The CDR3 is CASSLNRGTNYGYTF. DNA for the CDR3: TGTGCCAGCAGCTTAAACAGGGGAACTAACTATGGCTACACCTTC. The rearrangement uses TRBV13 and TRBJ1-2, with TRBD1 matching over 7 bases. The V gene's germline CDR1 is PRHDT and CDR2 FYEKMQ (reference sequence). The CDR3 runs to 15 residues. Trimming took 2 bases from V and 0 from J; bases not matched to a gene: 3.

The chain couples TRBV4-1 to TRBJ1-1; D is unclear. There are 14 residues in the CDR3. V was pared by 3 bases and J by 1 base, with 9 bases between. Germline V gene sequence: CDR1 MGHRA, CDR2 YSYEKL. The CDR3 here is CASSQRHQNTEAFF. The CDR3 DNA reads TGCGCCAGCAGCCAGAGACATCAGAACACTGAAGCTTTCTTT.

CDR3 DNA: TGTGCCAGCAGCGTAGATCACAGGGGTTATGGCTACACCTTC. Translation: CASSVDHRGYGYTF. The chain joins TRBV9 to TRBJ1-2; 7 bases line up with TRBD1. The CDR3 has 14 residues. V lost 0 bases to trimming and J lost 5 bases; unmatched junction nucleotides: 4. Looked up from germline, CDR1 is SGDLS and CDR2 is YYNGEE.

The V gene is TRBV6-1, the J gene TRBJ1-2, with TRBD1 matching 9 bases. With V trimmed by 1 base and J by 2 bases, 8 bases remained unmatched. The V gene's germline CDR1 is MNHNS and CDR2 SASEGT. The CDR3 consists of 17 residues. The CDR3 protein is CASSEDLVDRGNYGYTF. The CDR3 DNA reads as TGTGCCAGCAGTGAAGATTTGGTGGACAGGGGCAACTATGGCTACACCTTC.

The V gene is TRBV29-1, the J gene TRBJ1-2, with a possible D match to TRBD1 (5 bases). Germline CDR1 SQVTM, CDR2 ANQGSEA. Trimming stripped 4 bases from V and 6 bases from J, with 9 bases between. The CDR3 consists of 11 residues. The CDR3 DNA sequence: TGCAGCGTTGTTCGGGGGGATGGCTACACCTTC. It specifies CSVVRGDGYTF.

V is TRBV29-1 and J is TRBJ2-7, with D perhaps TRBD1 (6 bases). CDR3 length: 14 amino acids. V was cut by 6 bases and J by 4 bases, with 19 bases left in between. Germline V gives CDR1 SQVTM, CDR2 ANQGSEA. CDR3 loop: CSVRPQGDGYEQYF. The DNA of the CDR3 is TGCAGCGTCCGCCCACAGGGTGATGGGTACGAGCAGTACTTC.

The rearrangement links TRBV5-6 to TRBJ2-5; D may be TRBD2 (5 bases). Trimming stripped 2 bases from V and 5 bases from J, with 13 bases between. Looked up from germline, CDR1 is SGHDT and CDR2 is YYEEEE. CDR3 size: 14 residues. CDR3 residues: CASSFRGRRETQYF. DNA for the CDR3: TGTGCCAGCAGCTTCCGGGGTAGGAGGGAGACCCAGTACTTC.

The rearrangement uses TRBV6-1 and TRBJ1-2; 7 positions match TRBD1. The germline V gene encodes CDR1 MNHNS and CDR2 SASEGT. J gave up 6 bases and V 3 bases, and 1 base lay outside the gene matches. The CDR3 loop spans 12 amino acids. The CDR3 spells CASSDRGNGYTF. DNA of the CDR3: TGTGCCAGCAGTGACAGGGGGAATGGCTACACCTTC.

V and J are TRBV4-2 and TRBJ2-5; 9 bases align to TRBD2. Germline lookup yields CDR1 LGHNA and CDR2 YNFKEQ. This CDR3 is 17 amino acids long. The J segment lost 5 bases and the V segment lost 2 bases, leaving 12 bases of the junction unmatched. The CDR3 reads CASSQSGRAGGMETQYF. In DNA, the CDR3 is TGTGCCAGCAGCCAAAGCGGCCGAGCGGGAGGTATGGAGACCCAGTACTTC.

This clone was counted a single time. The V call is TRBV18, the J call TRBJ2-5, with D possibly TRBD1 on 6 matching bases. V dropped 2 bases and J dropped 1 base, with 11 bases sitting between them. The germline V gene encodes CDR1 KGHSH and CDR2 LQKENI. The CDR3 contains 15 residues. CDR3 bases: TGTGCCAGCTCACCAAGGACAGCCAGCCAAGAGACCCAGTACTTC. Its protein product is CASSPRTASQETQYF.

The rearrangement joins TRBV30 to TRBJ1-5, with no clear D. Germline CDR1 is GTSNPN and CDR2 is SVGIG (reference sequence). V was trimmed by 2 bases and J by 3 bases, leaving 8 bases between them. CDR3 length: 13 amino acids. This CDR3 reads CAWSLADNQPQHF. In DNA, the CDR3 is TGTGCCTGGAGTTTAGCGGACAATCAGCCCCAGCATTTT.

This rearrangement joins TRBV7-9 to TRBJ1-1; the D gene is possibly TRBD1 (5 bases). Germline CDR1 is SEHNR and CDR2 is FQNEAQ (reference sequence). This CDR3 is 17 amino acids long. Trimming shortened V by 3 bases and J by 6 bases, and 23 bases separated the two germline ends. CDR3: CASSLGDSKYLASEAFF. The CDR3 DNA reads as TGTGCCAGCAGCTTGGGGGACTCAAAGTACCTAGCCTCTGAAGCTTTCTTT.

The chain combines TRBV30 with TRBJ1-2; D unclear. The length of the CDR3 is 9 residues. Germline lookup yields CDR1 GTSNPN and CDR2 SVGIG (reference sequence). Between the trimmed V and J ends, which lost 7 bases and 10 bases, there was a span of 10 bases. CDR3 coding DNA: TGTGCCTCGTCTCCGTCCTACACCTTC. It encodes CASSPSYTF. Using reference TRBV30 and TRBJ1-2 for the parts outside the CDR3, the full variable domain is SQTIHQWPATLVQPVGSPLSLECTVEGTSNPNLYWYRQAAGRGLQLLFYSVGIGQISSEVPQNLSASRPQDRQFILSSKKLLLSDSGFYLCASSPSYTFGSGTRLTVV.

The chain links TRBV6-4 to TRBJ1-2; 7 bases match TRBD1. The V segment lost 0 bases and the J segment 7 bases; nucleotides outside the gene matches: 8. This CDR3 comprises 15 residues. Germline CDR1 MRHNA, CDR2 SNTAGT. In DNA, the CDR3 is TGTGCCAGCAGTGACTCTCAGGGGGGCGCGAGTGGCTACACCTTC. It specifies CASSDSQGGASGYTF.

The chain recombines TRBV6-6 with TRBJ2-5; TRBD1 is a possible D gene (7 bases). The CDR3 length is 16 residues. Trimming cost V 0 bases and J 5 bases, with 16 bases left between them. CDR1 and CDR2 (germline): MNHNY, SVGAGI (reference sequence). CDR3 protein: CASSYSMGAGGETQYF. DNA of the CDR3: TGTGCCAGCAGTTACTCGATGGGGGCAGGGGGGGAGACCCAGTACTTC.

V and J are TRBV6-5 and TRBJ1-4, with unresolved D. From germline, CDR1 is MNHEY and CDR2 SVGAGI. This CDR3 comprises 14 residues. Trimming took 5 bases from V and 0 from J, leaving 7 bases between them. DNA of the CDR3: TGTGCCAGCAGTCCAACTTCAACTAATGAAAAACTGTTTTTT. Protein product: CASSPTSTNEKLFF.

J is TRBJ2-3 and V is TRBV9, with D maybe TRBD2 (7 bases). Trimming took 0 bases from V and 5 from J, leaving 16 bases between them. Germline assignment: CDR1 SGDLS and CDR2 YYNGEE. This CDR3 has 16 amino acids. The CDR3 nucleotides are TGTGCCAGCAGCGTAGAGATCCGGGGGGCGAAAGATACGCAGTATTTT. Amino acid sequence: CASSVEIRGAKDTQYF.

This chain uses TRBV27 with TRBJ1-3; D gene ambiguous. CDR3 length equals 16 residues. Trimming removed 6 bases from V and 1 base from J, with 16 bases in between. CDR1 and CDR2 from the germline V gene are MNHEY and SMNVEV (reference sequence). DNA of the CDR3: TGTGCCAGCAGCCCTTGGCCTCCATCGTCTGGAAACACCATATATTTT. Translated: CASSPWPPSSGNTIYF.

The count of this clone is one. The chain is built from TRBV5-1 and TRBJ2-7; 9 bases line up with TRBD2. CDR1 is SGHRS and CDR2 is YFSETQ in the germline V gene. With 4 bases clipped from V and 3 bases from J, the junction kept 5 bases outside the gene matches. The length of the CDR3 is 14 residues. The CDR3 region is CASSPRTSDYEQYF. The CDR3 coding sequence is TGCGCCAGCAGCCCCCGGACTAGCGACTACGAGCAGTACTTC.

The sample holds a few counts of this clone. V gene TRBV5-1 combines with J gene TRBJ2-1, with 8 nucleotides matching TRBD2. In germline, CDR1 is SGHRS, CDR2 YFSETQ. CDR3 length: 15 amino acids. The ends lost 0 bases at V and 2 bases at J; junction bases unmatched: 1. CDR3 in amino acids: CASSLELAAYNEQFF. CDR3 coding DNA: TGCGCCAGCAGCTTGGAACTAGCGGCCTACAATGAGCAGTTCTTC.

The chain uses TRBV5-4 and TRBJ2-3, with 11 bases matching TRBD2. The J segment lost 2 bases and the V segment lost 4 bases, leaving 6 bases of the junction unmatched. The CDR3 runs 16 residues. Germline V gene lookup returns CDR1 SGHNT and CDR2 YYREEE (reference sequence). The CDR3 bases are TGTGCCAGCAGCCATCGACTAGCGGGAAACACAGATACGCAGTATTTT. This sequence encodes CASSHRLAGNTDTQYF.

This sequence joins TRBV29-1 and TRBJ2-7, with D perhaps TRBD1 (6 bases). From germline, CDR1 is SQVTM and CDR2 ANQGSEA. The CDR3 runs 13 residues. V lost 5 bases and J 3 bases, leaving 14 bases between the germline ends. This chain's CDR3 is CSVQGSGNYEQYF. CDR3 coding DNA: TGCAGCGTTCAGGGGTCAGGAAACTACGAGCAGTACTTC.

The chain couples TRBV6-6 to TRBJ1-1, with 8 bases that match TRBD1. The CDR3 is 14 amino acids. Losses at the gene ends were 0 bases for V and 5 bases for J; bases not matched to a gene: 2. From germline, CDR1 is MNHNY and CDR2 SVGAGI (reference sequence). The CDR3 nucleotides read TGTGCCAGCAGTTACTCACAGGGGGGTACTGAAGCTTTCTTT. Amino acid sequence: CASSYSQGGTEAFF.